The 15 T cell receptor beta chains below were found in one sample sequenced in a study of human T cells and chemical hapten exposure. TCRdb re-called the RACE reads through MiXCR, storing one row per CDR3 protein. The table shows about 61,000 distinct CDR3 sequences, with approximately 6.7% occurring only once. Time point noted: pre-sensitization, week 0. Indicated treatment: therapeutic diphenylcyclopropenone sensitization with weekly scalp DPC. The sequenced sample was whole blood, obtained in connection with sensitization to the hapten diphenylcyclopropenone (DPC). The origin of the receptors is a woman in her twenties or thirties with alopecia areata. Some clones in this sample may be carry-over from other donors' samples.

This rearrangement joins TRBV2 to TRBJ1-5; D is possibly TRBD1 (6 bases). V gave up 3 bases and J gave up 7 bases, with 13 bases separating them. This CDR3 is 14 amino acids long. Per germline, CDR1 SNHLY and CDR2 FYNNEI. For the CDR3, the DNA is TGTGCCAGCAGTGAGATGGACCAGGGGCAGCCCCAGCATTTT. It is translated as CASSEMDQGQPQHF.

This clonotype was counted only a few times. J is TRBJ2-7 and V is TRBV6-5; 8 nucleotides line up with TRBD2. The J segment lost 6 bases and the V segment lost 5 bases, leaving 6 bases of the junction unmatched. This CDR3 has 13 residues. The germline V gene has CDR1 MNHEY and CDR2 SVGAGI. The CDR3 region is CASSPPGGVEQYF. CDR3 bases: TGTGCCAGCAGTCCGCCGGGGGGGGTCGAGCAGTACTTC.

At least ten counts were recorded for this clonotype. CDR3 region: CSVAASSYEQYF. DNA of the CDR3: TGCAGCGTTGCGGCATCCTCCTACGAGCAGTACTTC. V usage is TRBV29-1 and J usage is TRBJ2-7; D gene ambiguous. Deletions cut 4 bases from V and 0 bases from J, with 7 bases between. The CDR3 totals 12 residues. Germline CDR1 and CDR2: SQVTM and ANQGSEA.

This chain joins TRBV6-1 and TRBJ2-1; a weak D match, TRBD2 (5 bases). The CDR3 totals 14 residues. V lost 1 base and J 7 bases, leaving 11 bases between the germline ends. CDR1 is MNHNS and CDR2 is SASEGT in the germline V gene. The CDR3 DNA follows: TGTGCCAGCAGTGAAGGGTCGGGGAATAATGAGCAGTTCTTC. Encoded protein: CASSEGSGNNEQFF.

This chain uses TRBV12-3 or TRBV12-4 with TRBJ2-7; TRBD1 aligns across 10 bases. V was pared by 6 bases and J by 3 bases, with 17 bases of the junction left unmatched. The CDR3 is 18 amino acids. DNA of the CDR3: TGTGCCAGCAGCCGCCCCCAGGGACTCAGGGACAGGGGCTACGAGCAGTACTTC. Protein: CASSRPQGLRDRGYEQYF.

This clonotype came up many times. V usage is TRBV18 and J usage is TRBJ1-2; a possible D gene is TRBD1 (6 bases). The germline V gene encodes CDR1 KGHSH and CDR2 LQKENI. CDR3 length: 15 residues. V was clipped by 3 bases and J by 5 bases, with 16 bases between them. CDR3 DNA sequence: TGTGCCAGCTCACCGCAGGCCAGGGGAGCTTATGGCTACACCTTC. Amino acids: CASSPQARGAYGYTF.

In this sample, this clonotype turned up many times. The chain joins TRBV2 to TRBJ2-5; 8 bases are a match to TRBD2. The length of the CDR3 is 16 residues. V lost 0 bases, J lost 4 bases, and 7 bases stayed unmatched. CDR1 SNHLY and CDR2 FYNNEI come from the germline V gene. Here the CDR3 DNA reads TGTGCCAGCAGTGAAGCGATGCGGGGGGCGCGAGAGACCCAGTACTTC. Its protein product is CASSEAMRGARETQYF.

Turning to this clonotype: This could be a read error, since a much larger clone is one nucleotide away. The chain is built from TRBV13 and TRBJ2-7; D not resolved. CDR1 PRHDT and CDR2 FYEKMQ come from the germline V gene (reference sequence). This CDR3 region has 11 residues. Here the CDR3 DNA reads TGTGCCGGCAGCTCAGACTACGAGCAGTACTTC. It is translated as CAGSSDYEQYF. The variable domain in full, with the rest retrieved from reference TRBV13 and TRBJ2-7, is AAGVIQSPRHLIKEKRETATLKCYPIPRHDTVYWYQQGPGQDPQFLISFYEKMQSDKGSIPDRFSAQQFSDYHSELNMSSLELGDSALYFCAGSSDYEQYFGPGTRLTVT.

This clonotype has a count of ten or more. The V and J genes are TRBV11-2 and TRBJ2-3, with a tentative D call TRBD1 (5 bases). V shed 1 base and J shed 5 bases, with 10 bases lying between them. The CDR3 is 14 amino acids. Per the germline V gene, CDR1 is SGHAT and CDR2 is FQNNGV. The CDR3 protein is CASSLVGDGDTQYF. The CDR3 DNA sequence: TGTGCCAGCAGCTTAGTAGGGGATGGAGATACGCAGTATTTT.

This clonotype was recorded at least ten times. The rearrangement joins TRBV20-1 to TRBJ1-4; a possible D gene is TRBD1 (5 bases). V lost 6 bases and J 7 bases, leaving 12 bases between the germline ends. From germline, CDR1 is DFQATT and CDR2 SNEGSKA (reference sequence). This CDR3 is 12 amino acids long. The CDR3 bases are TGCAGTGCAGGGGAGTTGGGTGAAAAACTGTTTTTT. It codes for CSAGELGEKLFF.

The chain couples TRBV30 to TRBJ2-2; TRBD1 agrees at 8 bases. Trimming cost V 3 bases and J 5 bases; bases outside gene matches: 8. The CDR3 runs 15 residues. The germline V gene encodes CDR1 GTSNPN and CDR2 SVGIG (reference sequence). CDR3 sequence (DNA): TGTGCCTGGAGAGGTCAGGGGGCAGGTACCGGGGAGCTGTTTTTT. It codes for CAWRGQGAGTGELFF. Using reference TRBV30 and TRBJ2-2 for the parts outside the CDR3, the full variable domain is SQTIHQWPATLVQPVGSPLSLECTVEGTSNPNLYWYRQAAGRGLQLLFYSVGIGQISSEVPQNLSASRPQDRQFILSSKKLLLSDSGFYLCAWRGQGAGTGELFFGEGSRLTVL.

This clonotype has more than one count but fewer than ten. V gene TRBV7-9 combines with J gene TRBJ2-3; D unclear. CDR1 is SEHNR and CDR2 is FQNEAQ in the germline V gene (reference sequence). Trimming cost V 3 bases and J 0 bases, with 19 bases left between them. The CDR3 has 18 residues. CDR3 in amino acids: CASSFEAGALLSTDTQYF. The CDR3 DNA sequence: TGTGCCAGCAGCTTTGAGGCAGGCGCGCTACTTAGCACAGATACGCAGTATTTT.

In its sample, this clonotype was seen many times. This chain joins TRBV2 and TRBJ2-1; weak D call: TRBD1 (6 bases). The germline V gene encodes CDR1 SNHLY and CDR2 FYNNEI. CDR3 length: 15 amino acids. The V gene lost 5 bases and the J gene lost 2 bases, with 13 bases spanning the gap. CDR3 region: CASSYDRTTYNEQFF. DNA of the CDR3: TGTGCCAGCAGTTATGACAGGACGACCTACAATGAGCAGTTCTTC.

This clonotype was detected many times. The gene calls are TRBV12-3 or TRBV12-4 and TRBJ1-1, with 7 bases fitting TRBD1. CDR3 length: 14 residues. Unmatched junction bases numbered 8, after V lost 5 bases and J lost 5 bases. The CDR3: CASSPQGQATEAFF. The CDR3 nucleotides are TGTGCCAGCAGTCCTCAAGGACAGGCTACTGAAGCTTTCTTT.

This clonotype was detected many times. This chain uses TRBV2 with TRBJ2-7; the match to TRBD1 covers 8 bases. Germline values: CDR1 SNHLY, CDR2 FYNNEI. The junction had 4 bases not matched to a gene; V was cut back by 8 bases and J by 1 base. There are 13 residues in the CDR3. CDR3 region: CASGGQASYEQYF. The CDR3 coding sequence is TGTGCCAGCGGGGGACAGGCGTCCTACGAGCAGTACTTC. The whole variable domain, remainder taken from reference TRBV2 and TRBJ2-7, is EPEVTQTPSHQVTQMGQEVILRCVPISNHLYFYWYRQILGQKVEFLVSFYNNEISEKSEIFDDQFSVERPDGSNFTLKIRSTKLEDSAMYFCASGGQASYEQYFGPGTRLTVT.